In its sample, the clone carrying this T cell receptor (beta chain) was seen a few times. Antigen specificity is unknown. The sample belongs to a study of T cells after yellow fever vaccination. As for the study in general: SMART-Seq v4 Ultra Low Input served to prepare low-cell-number fractions. Whole-study results and caveats: Reappearing after the booster were most of the clones from primary vaccination (around 95% CD4, about 87% CD8). Abundant contaminating clonotypes from the bulk population could appear in FACS-sorted repertoires.

This CDR3 has 14 residues. The germline gives CDR1 SGHTA, CDR2 FQGNSA. The V gene lost 4 bases and the J gene lost 6 bases, with 15 bases spanning the gap. Making TCR cDNA involved 5'RACE template switching, which added UMIs and a universal primer site. Using its own MiXCR run on the 5' RACE reads, TCRdb lists one record per CDR3 protein. This sample carries 550,000 to 750,000 distinct CDR3 sequences, approximately 15% of them seen once, and the ten largest clones take over 11%. The rearrangement uses TRBV7-2 and TRBJ1-2, with D unclear. Material: PBMCs, obtained on the day of the yellow fever booster vaccination. This sequence was found in a man aged 30 to 39 who received the YFV17D yellow fever vaccine. This chain's CDR3 is CASSYRAGQNGYTF. The CDR3 bases are TGTGCCAGCAGCTATAGAGCCGGTCAAAATGGCTACACCTTC.